Listed below are T cell receptor beta chains from one sample, sequenced in a study of blood T cell dynamics during melanoma immunotherapy. Generated by immunoSEQ multiplex PCR, the TCRdb table keeps only in-frame clones and is missing some. In the table there are 9,500 or so clones, roughly 90% of which are singletons. Sequenced here: blood, sampled from a patient treated with checkpoint blockade. The receptors shown here come from a human donor with melanoma. Both conserved end residues are part of each CDR3. The order of the fields is CDR3 DNA, CDR3 protein, V gene, J gene, D gene, CDR3 length, clone size. D genes are given only for firm matches. Not every row has a clone size; where given, it reads once, few, many or a size class.

cdr3_nt: TGTGCCAGCAGTGAAAGACAGGGCGAGACCCAGTACTTC; cdr3_aa: CASSERQGETQYF; v_call: TRBV2; j_call: TRBJ2-5; d_call: TRBD1; cdr3_length: 13; clone_size: -
cdr3_nt: TGTGCCAGCAGCACACGGCGAGGGTTCAATGAGCAGTTCTTC; cdr3_aa: CASSTRRGFNEQFF; v_call: TRBV5-6; j_call: TRBJ2-1; d_call: -; cdr3_length: 14; clone_size: -
cdr3_nt: TGTGCCAGCAGCCAAGAGGTAGGCCATCTAGCGGGGTTTAAAAGCAATGAGCAGTTCTTC; cdr3_aa: CASSQEVGHLAGFKSNEQFF; v_call: TRBV4-2; j_call: TRBJ2-1; d_call: TRBD2; cdr3_length: 20; clone_size: few
cdr3_nt: TGCGCCAGCAGCCCGGGCGCCACCGGGGAGCTGTTTTTT; cdr3_aa: CASSPGATGELFF; v_call: TRBV5-1; j_call: TRBJ2-2; d_call: -; cdr3_length: 13; clone_size: -
cdr3_nt: TGTGCCAGCAGCCCTAGGGGCAAAGAAAAACTGTTTTTT; cdr3_aa: CASSPRGKEKLFF; v_call: TRBV7-9; j_call: TRBJ1-4; d_call: -; cdr3_length: 13; clone_size: -
cdr3_nt: TGTGCCAGCAGCTTGCTTTTTGGGGACAGGGGATTGGGGAACACTGAAGCTTTCTTT; cdr3_aa: CASSLLFGDRGLGNTEAFF; v_call: TRBV5-5; j_call: TRBJ1-1; d_call: TRBD1; cdr3_length: 19; clone_size: once
cdr3_nt: TGTGCCAGTAAGGACAGGGGGAACAATGAGCAGTTCTTC; cdr3_aa: CASKDRGNNEQFF; v_call: TRBV19; j_call: TRBJ2-1; d_call: TRBD1; cdr3_length: 13; clone_size: -
cdr3_nt: TGCGCCAGCAGCCAAGAATTAACCGCGACCTACGAGCAGTACTTC; cdr3_aa: CASSQELTATYEQYF; v_call: TRBV4-1; j_call: TRBJ2-7; d_call: -; cdr3_length: 15; clone_size: -
cdr3_nt: TGTGCCAGCAGTACCCAGGGCCCTACAGATACGCAGTATTTT; cdr3_aa: CASSTQGPTDTQYF; v_call: TRBV27; j_call: TRBJ2-3; d_call: -; cdr3_length: 14; clone_size: -
cdr3_nt: TGTGCCCGAAAGGACCCCTATGGCTACACCTTC; cdr3_aa: CARKDPYGYTF; v_call: TRBV30; j_call: TRBJ1-2; d_call: -; cdr3_length: 11; clone_size: -
cdr3_nt: TGTGCCAGCAGTTTTTTGCCTGGTACGCAGTATTTT; cdr3_aa: CASSFLPGTQYF; v_call: TRBV27; j_call: TRBJ2-3; d_call: -; cdr3_length: 12; clone_size: -
cdr3_nt: TGCGCCAGCAGCTTGGTGGCGGGGGGCTTAGATACGCAGTATTTT; cdr3_aa: CASSLVAGGLDTQYF; v_call: TRBV5-1; j_call: TRBJ2-3; d_call: TRBD2; cdr3_length: 15; clone_size: -
cdr3_nt: TGTGCCAGCAGTGGGACTAGCGGGACAAACATTCAGTACTTC; cdr3_aa: CASSGTSGTNIQYF; v_call: TRBV2; j_call: TRBJ2-4; d_call: TRBD2; cdr3_length: 14; clone_size: once
cdr3_nt: TGTGCCAGTAGTATCAGAGACTCTTTGGGCACAGATACGCAGTATTTT; cdr3_aa: CASSIRDSLGTDTQYF; v_call: TRBV19; j_call: TRBJ2-3; d_call: -; cdr3_length: 16; clone_size: once
cdr3_nt: TGTGCCAGCAGCTTGGGACTCCCGGTAGGAGATACGCAGTATTTT; cdr3_aa: CASSLGLPVGDTQYF; v_call: TRBV7-6; j_call: TRBJ2-3; d_call: -; cdr3_length: 15; clone_size: -
cdr3_nt: TGTGCCAGCTCACCCGCAGGGAGCTCCTACAATGAGCAGTTCTTC; cdr3_aa: CASSPAGSSYNEQFF; v_call: TRBV18; j_call: TRBJ2-1; d_call: -; cdr3_length: 15; clone_size: -
cdr3_nt: TGCGCCAGCAGCCAAACTCTAGCGGGGGTTACCTACGAGCAGTACTTC; cdr3_aa: CASSQTLAGVTYEQYF; v_call: TRBV4-1; j_call: TRBJ2-7; d_call: TRBD2; cdr3_length: 16; clone_size: -
cdr3_nt: TGTGCCAGCAGCATGCTTCCAAGCAGAAAGACCTATGGCTACACCTTC; cdr3_aa: CASSMLPSRKTYGYTF; v_call: TRBV11-2; j_call: TRBJ1-2; d_call: -; cdr3_length: 16; clone_size: -
cdr3_nt: TGTGCCAGCAGCTTAGAACTTGGCAATCAGCCCCAGCATTTT; cdr3_aa: CASSLELGNQPQHF; v_call: TRBV7-8; j_call: TRBJ1-5; d_call: -; cdr3_length: 14; clone_size: -
cdr3_nt: TGTGCCAGCAGTGAATCGAGGCAGGGGAGATGGTCACCCCTCCACTTT; cdr3_aa: CASSESRQGRWSPLHF; v_call: TRBV25-1; j_call: TRBJ1-6; d_call: -; cdr3_length: 16; clone_size: -
cdr3_nt: TGTGCCAGCAGCTTAGAGGGCCCCTCTTGGGAGACCCAGTACTTC; cdr3_aa: CASSLEGPSWETQYF; v_call: TRBV7-9; j_call: TRBJ2-5; d_call: -; cdr3_length: 15; clone_size: -
cdr3_nt: TGTGCCAGCAGCCACATGGGACCTTATTCTCCAGATACGCAGTATTTT; cdr3_aa: CASSHMGPYSPDTQYF; v_call: TRBV7-9; j_call: TRBJ2-3; d_call: -; cdr3_length: 16; clone_size: -
cdr3_nt: TGTGCCAGCAGTTACTCGAGCAGGGGGCCCGGGGAGCTGTTTTTT; cdr3_aa: CASSYSSRGPGELFF; v_call: TRBV6-5; j_call: TRBJ2-2; d_call: TRBD1; cdr3_length: 15; clone_size: -
cdr3_nt: TGTGCCAGCAGCCAAGATCTCTCGGAATACTATGGCTACACCTTC; cdr3_aa: CASSQDLSEYYGYTF; v_call: TRBV4-2; j_call: TRBJ1-2; d_call: -; cdr3_length: 15; clone_size: -
cdr3_nt: TGTGCCAGCAGTTACCTTCCGGACGGGGGGTACAATGAGCAGTTCTTC; cdr3_aa: CASSYLPDGGYNEQFF; v_call: TRBV6-5; j_call: TRBJ2-1; d_call: TRBD2; cdr3_length: 16; clone_size: -
cdr3_nt: TGTGCCAGCAGCGGTCGATGGGGGGGCAGTGACTATGGCTACACCTTC; cdr3_aa: CASSGRWGGSDYGYTF; v_call: TRBV7-8; j_call: TRBJ1-2; d_call: -; cdr3_length: 16; clone_size: -
cdr3_nt: TGTGCCTGGAGTGTGAGGGGGGTTGGCTACACCTTC; cdr3_aa: CAWSVRGVGYTF; v_call: TRBV30; j_call: TRBJ1-2; d_call: -; cdr3_length: 12; clone_size: once
cdr3_nt: TGCGCCAGCAGACAGGGGATCGGGATGAACACTGAAGCTTTCTTT; cdr3_aa: CASRQGIGMNTEAFF; v_call: TRBV10-1; j_call: TRBJ1-1; d_call: TRBD1; cdr3_length: 15; clone_size: -
cdr3_nt: TGTGCCAGCACCTCGTGGGGTGAGCCCCAGCATTTT; cdr3_aa: CASTSWGEPQHF; v_call: TRBV28; j_call: TRBJ1-5; d_call: -; cdr3_length: 12; clone_size: -